The 14 T cell receptor beta chains presented below share a single source sample, sequenced in a study of T cells after yellow fever vaccination. TCRdb recomputed calls from the 5' RACE reads with MiXCR, one row per CDR3 protein. Among roughly 120,000 distinct CDR3 sequences listed, nearly 7.5% were seen once. Sequencing used CD4+ T cells sorted from PBMCs, obtained roughly 10 days after the first yellow fever vaccination. Source of these receptors: a man aged 18-30 years who received the YFV17D yellow fever vaccine.

At least ten counts were recorded for this clonotype. This sequence joins TRBV7-8 and TRBJ2-5; the match to TRBD2 covers 9 bases. The trim removed 4 bases at V and 4 bases at J, leaving 13 bases unmatched. The CDR3 is made up of 17 amino acids. The germline gives CDR1 SGHVS, CDR2 FQNEAQ. CDR3 amino acids: CASSSAGGQGVLETQYF. In DNA form, the CDR3 reads TGTGCCAGCAGCTCAGCGGGGGGCCAGGGGGTGTTAGAGACCCAGTACTTC.

This clonotype was seen ten or more times. The chain has TRBV7-9 and TRBJ2-3; TRBD2 agrees at 7 bases. The CDR3 extends over 13 amino acids. Germline CDR1 reads SEHNR; CDR2 reads FQNEAQ (reference sequence). J was trimmed by 4 bases and V by 5 bases; bases with no gene match: 3. CDR3 DNA: TGTGCCAGCAGCCCTAGCGGCCCAGATACGCAGTATTTT. This encodes CASSPSGPDTQYF.

This clonotype occurred many times. The chain links TRBV11-2 to TRBJ2-3; tentatively, D is TRBD2 (6 bases). V lost 6 bases, J lost 1 base, and 23 bases lay in between. The CDR3 has 18 amino acids. CDR1 SGHAT and CDR2 FQNNGV come from the germline V gene. As DNA, the CDR3 is TGTGCCAGCAGAACCGGGCGGGGACGCTCACGGGGCACAGATACGCAGTATTTT. Encoded protein: CASRTGRGRSRGTDTQYF.

This clonotype has ten or more counts. In this CDR3 the conserved last residue, phenylalanine or tryptophan, is missing, so a read error is likely. The limits of the CDR3 on the DNA are not certain, so only TCRdb's listed CDR3 is given. This chain uses TRBV5-6 with TRBJ2-3; the table calls TRBD1, which could not be checked here. Germline V gene data show CDR1 as SGHDT and CDR2 as YYEEEE. The CDR3 has 14 residues if both end residues are counted. Here the CDR3 reads CASSLLGQGRGGLS.

At least ten counts were recorded for this clonotype. The chain combines TRBV28 with TRBJ2-7; D ambiguous. V lost 5 bases and J 3 bases, leaving 11 bases between the germline ends. The germline CDR1 and CDR2 sequences are MDHEN and SYDVKM. This CDR3 region has 13 residues. In DNA, the CDR3 is TGTGCCAGCAGTAGCCACGGACGCTACGAGCAGTACGTC. It codes for CASSSHGRYEQYV.

The chain employs TRBV20-1 and TRBJ2-3; 10 nucleotides line up with TRBD2. CDR1 is DFQATT and CDR2 is SNEGSKA in the germline V gene (reference sequence). The J segment lost 4 bases and the V segment lost 3 bases, leaving 16 bases of the junction unmatched. The CDR3 spans 18 residues. CDR3 sequence (DNA): TGCAGTGCTAGCGTTAGCGGGGGGCGTGAGTACCGCCCAGATACGCAGTATTTT. The encoded protein is CSASVSGGREYRPDTQYF.

This clonotype came up many times. The chain uses TRBV28 and TRBJ2-7, with TRBD1 identical over 12 bases. Germline CDR1 and CDR2: MDHEN and SYDVKM. The CDR3 runs to 17 residues. The J segment lost 7 bases and the V segment lost 2 bases, leaving 12 bases of the junction unmatched. The CDR3 DNA reads as TGTGCCAGCAGTTTAAATCGGGAGGGACAGGGGGCTGGAGAGCAGTACGTC. Amino acids: CASSLNREGQGAGEQYV.

This clonotype appeared many times. V is TRBV20-1 and J is TRBJ2-3; TRBD2 agrees at 10 bases. There are 16 residues in the CDR3. J was trimmed by 2 bases and V by 0 bases; bases with no gene match: 5. Germline CDR1 DFQATT, CDR2 SNEGSKA (reference sequence). The CDR3 nucleotides are TGCAGTGCTAGAGATCCCAGCGGGGGGGTCACAGATACGCAGTATTTT. It is translated as CSARDPSGGVTDTQYF.

This clonotype was found many times. V usage is TRBV19 and J usage is TRBJ2-1; 9 nucleotides line up with TRBD2. The length of the CDR3 is 15 residues. Per germline, CDR1 LNHDA and CDR2 SQIVND (reference sequence). V was clipped by 3 bases and J by 10 bases; unmatched bases: 10. Written as DNA, the CDR3 is TGTGCCAGTAGTATCAGGTCTAGCGGGGTCAGAGAGCAGTTCTTC. This gives the protein CASSIRSSGVREQFF. Combining the CDR3 with reference TRBV19 and TRBJ2-1 gives the whole variable domain DGGITQSPKYLFRKEGQNVTLSCEQNLNHDAMYWYRQDPGQGLRLIYYSQIVNDFQKGDIAEGYSVSREKKESFPLTVTSAQKNPTAFYLCASSIRSSGVREQFFGPGTRLTVL.

This clonotype was seen many times. This chain links TRBV4-3 with TRBJ1-1; D may be TRBD1 (5 bases). Germline CDR1 reads LGHNA; CDR2 reads YSLEER. Trimming cost V 1 base and J 0 bases, with 12 bases left between them. CDR3 length: 16 residues. CDR3 protein: CASSQGYGAVNTEAFF. In DNA, the CDR3 is TGCGCCAGCAGCCAAGGGTATGGGGCTGTGAACACTGAAGCTTTCTTT.

In this sample, this clonotype turned up many times. The rearrangement uses TRBV5-1 and TRBJ1-2; perhaps TRBD1 as D (5 bases). CDR1 SGHRS and CDR2 YFSETQ come from the germline V gene. The CDR3 covers 15 residues. Trimming removed 4 bases at V and 6 bases at J, with 19 bases between. DNA for the CDR3: TGCGCCAGCAGCCCTTCACTGGCGGGGGAGGATGGCTACACCTTC. It codes for CASSPSLAGEDGYTF.

This clonotype was counted many times. The J gene is TRBJ2-1, the V gene TRBV7-9; 11 bases are a match to TRBD2. Losses at the gene ends were 5 bases for V and 5 bases for J; bases not matched to a gene: 8. The CDR3 is 16 amino acids. Germline CDR1 is SEHNR and CDR2 is FQNEAQ (reference sequence). The CDR3 coding sequence is TGTGCCAGCAGCGTACCTAGCGGGGGGCGACACAATGAGCAGTTCTTC. Amino acids: CASSVPSGGRHNEQFF.

This clonotype was counted many times. The chain combines TRBV5-5 with TRBJ1-1; D gene ambiguous. Looked up from germline, CDR1 is SGHKS and CDR2 is YYEKEE (reference sequence). The CDR3 has 14 amino acids. V lost 0 bases to trimming and J lost 7 bases, with 13 bases between them. CDR3 sequence: CASSLASTADEAFF. The CDR3 nucleotides read TGTGCCAGCAGCTTGGCCTCAACAGCCGATGAAGCTTTCTTT. The variable domain in full, completed from reference TRBV5-5 and TRBJ1-1, reads DAGVTQSPTHLIKTRGQQVTLRCSPISGHKSVSWYQQVLGQGPQFIFQYYEKEERGRGNFPDRFSARQFPNYSSELNVNALLLGDSALYLCASSLASTADEAFFGQGTRLTVV.

This clonotype has ten or more counts. The V gene is TRBV5-1, the J gene TRBJ2-5; unclear D gene. V lost 7 bases, J lost 5 bases, and 15 bases lay in between. The germline CDR1 and CDR2 sequences are SGHRS and YFSETQ. This CDR3 is built from 13 residues. CDR3 nucleotides: TGCGCCAGCTCGCCCAACATTAGGGAGACCCAGTACTTC. It codes for CASSPNIRETQYF.